The 20 T cell receptor beta chains listed next were all sequenced from one sample in a study of PD-1 blockade in classical Hodgkin lymphoma. The assay was immunoSEQ multiplex PCR, and TCRdb's table has in-frame clones only and misses some. The top ten clones hold around 18% of a sample with tens of thousands of clones, over 75% of them seen once. Time point described: cycle 4 day 1 (C4D1), after less than 7 weeks of nivolumab. Patients all relapsed after autologous stem cell transplantation, and there was variation in brentuximab vedotin exposure. Sequencing used peripheral blood mononuclear cells (PBMCs), obtained before the fourth cycle of nivolumab. All receptors derive from a human donor with classical Hodgkin lymphoma.

V is TRBV11-2 and J is TRBJ1-2, with TRBD1 matching over 9 bases. The CDR3 is 16 residues long. The junction had 9 bases not matched to a gene; V was cut back by 5 bases and J by 2 bases. Germline V CDR1 and CDR2: SGHAT, FQNNGV. The DNA for the CDR3 is TGTGCCAGCAGCCCCTTCCCGGACAGGGGAAACTATGGCTACACCTTC. Encoded protein: CASSPFPDRGNYGYTF.

The chain uses TRBV9 and TRBJ1-2, with D unclear. The CDR3 contains 14 residues. The ends were cut back, 3 bases at V and 1 base at J, with 10 bases in the middle. The germline gives CDR1 SGDLS, CDR2 YYNGEE. CDR3 region: CASSGPEINYGYTF. The CDR3 nucleotides read TGTGCCAGCAGCGGGCCAGAAATTAACTATGGCTACACCTTC. The full variable domain, rest sourced from reference TRBV9 and TRBJ1-2, is DSGVTQTPKHLITATGQRVTLRCSPRSGDLSVYWYQQSLDQGLQFLIQYYNGEERAKGNILERFSAQQFPDLHSELNLSSLELGDSALYFCASSGPEINYGYTFGSGTRLTVV.

This clone was detected only once. The V and J genes are TRBV4-1 and TRBJ2-2, with 8 bases identical to TRBD2. With V trimmed by 2 bases and J by 4 bases, 9 bases remained unmatched. The CDR3 has 17 residues. Looked up from germline, CDR1 is MGHRA and CDR2 is YSYEKL. The CDR3 bases are TGCGCCAGCAGCCAAATGGGTCGGACTAGCCCCACCGGGGAGCTGTTTTTT. This translates into CASSQMGRTSPTGELFF.

The genes are TRBV19 and TRBJ1-6; 11 bases are a match to TRBD1. This CDR3 region has 16 residues. V shed 1 base, J shed 9 bases, and the junction held 5 bases outside the gene matches. Germline V gives CDR1 LNHDA, CDR2 SQIVND (reference sequence). DNA for the CDR3: TGTGCCAGTAGTATAGCCCGGACAGGGGGCGGTTCACCCCTCCACTTT. Protein sequence: CASSIARTGGGSPLHF. The full variable domain, rest sourced from reference TRBV19 and TRBJ1-6, is DGGITQSPKYLFRKEGQNVTLSCEQNLNHDAMYWYRQDPGQGLRLIYYSQIVNDFQKGDIAEGYSVSREKKESFPLTVTSAQKNPTAFYLCASSIARTGGGSPLHFGNGTRLTVT.

V is TRBV7-8 and J is TRBJ1-4; D possibly corresponds to TRBD1 (5 bases). In germline, CDR1 is SGHVS, CDR2 FQNEAQ. V dropped 5 bases and J dropped 3 bases, with 10 bases sitting between them. This CDR3 has 14 residues. CDR3 residues: CASSPKGANEKLFF. CDR3 DNA: TGTGCCAGCAGCCCGAAAGGGGCTAATGAAAAACTGTTTTTT.

This clone was recorded only once. This chain links TRBV19 with TRBJ1-3, with D unclear. Germline V gene data show CDR1 as LNHDA and CDR2 as SQIVND (reference sequence). V was shortened by 6 bases and J by 7 bases, with 10 bases between the two germline ends. The CDR3 has 12 residues. The CDR3 is CASREARNTIYF. Written as DNA, the CDR3 is TGTGCCAGTAGGGAGGCACGGAACACCATATATTTT.

This clone showed up just once. The chain carries TRBV19 and TRBJ2-7; TRBD2 agrees at 11 bases. The CDR3 extends over 16 amino acids. Trimming cost V 7 bases and J 1 base; bases outside gene matches: 9. The germline gives CDR1 LNHDA, CDR2 SQIVND (reference sequence). CDR3 sequence (DNA): TGTGCCAGTAAGGATAGCGGGGGGGATAATTCCTACGAGCAGTACTTC. As protein: CASKDSGGDNSYEQYF. The full variable domain, completed using reference TRBV19 and TRBJ2-7, is DGGITQSPKYLFRKEGQNVTLSCEQNLNHDAMYWYRQDPGQGLRLIYYSQIVNDFQKGDIAEGYSVSREKKESFPLTVTSAQKNPTAFYLCASKDSGGDNSYEQYFGPGTRLTVT.

In its sample, this clone was seen once. The V and J genes are TRBV25-1 and TRBJ1-1; D possibly corresponds to TRBD1 (5 bases). The CDR3 has 14 residues. Germline CDR1 reads MGHDK; CDR2 reads SYGVNS. Trimming left V 7 bases short and J 3 bases short, with 15 bases between. CDR3 residues: CASIRGGGYTEAFF. Written as DNA, the CDR3 is TGTGCCAGCATCCGTGGGGGGGGGTACACTGAAGCTTTCTTT.

The chain is built from TRBV5-6 and TRBJ2-7; 7 bases line up with TRBD1. V gave up 2 bases and J gave up 3 bases; unmatched junction bases: 8. Germline assignment: CDR1 SGHDT and CDR2 YYEEEE. The CDR3 is made up of 15 amino acids. DNA of the CDR3: TGTGCCAGCAGCTTAGTTTATAGGGACAGCTACGAGCAGTACTTC. Residues: CASSLVYRDSYEQYF.

The chain combines TRBV27 with TRBJ2-7; D may be TRBD2 (6 bases). Germline assignment: CDR1 MNHEY and CDR2 SMNVEV (reference sequence). Trimming stripped 6 bases from V and 3 bases from J, with 15 bases between. This CDR3 is 14 amino acids long. CDR3 protein: CASRGGGGLYEQYF. CDR3 nucleotides: TGTGCCAGCAGGGGGGGTGGGGGTCTCTACGAGCAGTACTTC.

The rearrangement uses TRBV7-3 and TRBJ2-3; TRBD2 might be the D (6 bases). V dropped 2 bases and J dropped 5 bases, with 14 bases sitting between them. CDR1 and CDR2 (germline): SGHTA, FQGTGA. The length of the CDR3 is 15 residues. The CDR3 region is CASSLVGGAGDTQYF. CDR3 DNA sequence: TGTGCCAGCAGCTTAGTAGGCGGGGCAGGAGATACGCAGTATTTT. Using reference TRBV7-3 and TRBJ2-3 for the parts outside the CDR3, the full variable domain is GAGVSQTPSNKVTEKGKYVELRCDPISGHTALYWYRQSLGQGPEFLIYFQGTGAADDSGLPNDRFFAVRPEGSVSTLKIQRTERGDSAVYLCASSLVGGAGDTQYFGPGTRLTVL.

This clone was detected a few times. This CDR3 is CASSLGRLVDTGELFF. The CDR3 DNA follows: TGTGCCAGCAGCTTAGGTCGACTAGTTGACACCGGGGAGCTGTTTTTT. The chain links TRBV7-7 to TRBJ2-2, with TRBD2 as a possible D gene (6 bases). CDR3 length: 16 amino acids. Germline CDR1 reads SSHAT; CDR2 reads FNYEAQ (reference sequence). V lost 1 base and J lost 3, with 12 bases in between.

This rearrangement joins TRBV29-1 to TRBJ2-5; D not resolved. The CDR3 is 14 amino acids. The germline V gene has CDR1 SQVTM and CDR2 ANQGSEA. V gave up 0 bases and J gave up 0 bases, with 8 bases separating them. The DNA for the CDR3 is TGCAGCGTTGAAGATCGGCAGTACCAAGAGACCCAGTACTTC. Translating gives CSVEDRQYQETQYF.

The CDR3 here is CASSQDVGGYTGELFF. DNA for the CDR3: TGCGCCAGCAGCCAAGATGTGGGGGGTTACACCGGGGAGCTGTTTTTT. The chain joins TRBV4-3 to TRBJ2-2, with D tentatively TRBD2 (6 bases). The CDR3 sequence is 16 residues long. V was pared by 0 bases and J by 3 bases, with 11 bases between. From germline, CDR1 is LGHNA and CDR2 YSLEER.

The chain carries TRBV19 and TRBJ2-3, with 13 bases matching TRBD2. The CDR3 consists of 18 residues. Germline V lookup: CDR1 LNHDA, CDR2 SQIVND (reference sequence). The V gene end was trimmed by 3 bases and the J gene end by 5 bases; junction bases not matched to a gene: 11. CDR3: CASSIPASTSGGLDTQYF. CDR3 nucleotide sequence: TGTGCCAGTAGTATTCCCGCATCGACTAGCGGGGGGTTAGATACGCAGTATTTT.

The chain uses TRBV6-4 and TRBJ2-7; D is possibly TRBD2 (6 bases). CDR3 size: 14 residues. V was cut by 3 bases and J by 0 bases, with 9 bases left in between. CDR1 is MRHNA and CDR2 is SNTAGT in the germline V gene. The CDR3: CASSEGGNSYEQYF. The CDR3 bases are TGTGCCAGCAGTGAGGGAGGAAACTCCTACGAGCAGTACTTC.

This chain connects TRBV28 to TRBJ2-3; D not certain. Trimming left V 5 bases short and J 6 bases short, with 6 bases between. Germline V gives CDR1 MDHEN, CDR2 SYDVKM. The CDR3 length is 11 residues. CDR3 sequence reads: CASSVRDTQYF. CDR3 bases: TGTGCCAGCAGTGTCAGGGATACGCAGTATTTT.

The rearrangement joins TRBV7-3 to TRBJ2-5, with D uncertain. V was trimmed by 5 bases and J by 2 bases, leaving 12 bases between them. CDR3 length: 14 amino acids. Germline V gives CDR1 SGHTA, CDR2 FQGTGA. Written as DNA, the CDR3 is TGTGCCAGCAGCGAGGACGGATCTCAAGAGACCCAGTACTTC. It specifies CASSEDGSQETQYF.

V usage is TRBV28 and J usage is TRBJ2-7; 10 bases match TRBD1. Germline V gene data show CDR1 as MDHEN and CDR2 as SYDVKM. The trim removed 1 base at V and 6 bases at J, leaving 6 bases unmatched. The CDR3 covers 15 residues. DNA for the CDR3: TGTGCCAGCAGTTTATTTCGGACAGGGGGGGTCGAGCAGTACTTC. Residues: CASSLFRTGGVEQYF.

This chain joins TRBV23-1 and TRBJ2-7, with D unresolved. TRBV23-1 is an ORF, with its function uncertain. This CDR3 spans 12 amino acids. V lost 6 bases and J lost 3, with 9 bases in between. Written as DNA, the CDR3 is TGCGCCAGCAGCGGGTCCCTCTACGAGCAGTACTTC. It yields the protein CASSGSLYEQYF.